The 25 T cell receptor beta chains below were found in one sample sequenced in a study of OX40 agonist ivuxolimab in advanced cancers. Only in-frame clones appear in the TCRdb table, and some are missing; sequencing was by immunoSEQ multiplex PCR. The table shows about 61,000 clones, with about nine tenths occurring only once. Sequencing used CD4+ or CD8+ T cells sorted from blood, obtained in a trial of the OX40 agonist ivuxolimab. These receptors were taken from an adult with an advanced solid tumor such as melanoma, head and neck, liver or kidney cancer.

The V gene is TRBV5-4, the J gene TRBJ2-3, with TRBD2 as a possible D gene (6 bases). The CDR3 consists of 16 residues. Trimming removed 0 bases from V and 6 bases from J, with 17 bases in between. CDR1 is SGHNT, CDR2 YYREEE, per germline (reference sequence). The CDR3 sequence is CASSLGTRIGGDTQYF. The CDR3 nucleotides read TGTGCCAGCAGCTTGGGGACAAGAATCGGAGGGGATACGCAGTATTTT.

V and J are TRBV18 and TRBJ2-3; 11 nucleotides agree with TRBD1. The CDR3 runs to 16 residues. The V segment lost 4 bases and the J segment 3 bases; nucleotides outside the gene matches: 6. CDR1 and CDR2 from the germline V gene are KGHSH and LQKENI. The CDR3 here is CASSRFRDRGTDTQYF. The DNA of the CDR3 is TGTGCCAGCTCACGTTTTAGGGACAGGGGGACAGATACGCAGTATTTT.

J is TRBJ1-1 and V is TRBV21-1; TRBD1 is the table's D call, not checked against the DNA. TRBV21-1 is a known pseudogene. The CDR3 loop spans 17 amino acids. This CDR3 is CASIPKEPGHLNTEAFF. The DNA of the CDR3 is TGTGCCAGCATTCCGAAGGAGCCGGGACACTTAAACACTGAAGCTTTCTTT.

This chain connects TRBV4-2 to TRBJ1-4; possibly TRBD1 for D (5 bases). V lost 5 bases, J lost 0 bases, and 10 bases lay in between. This CDR3 has 15 amino acids. Germline-derived CDR1 and CDR2 are LGHNA and YNFKEQ. As DNA, the CDR3 is TGTGCCAGCAGCTTTGTGGGGGCAACTAATGAAAAACTGTTTTTT. Translation: CASSFVGATNEKLFF.

In DNA form, the CDR3 reads TGCGCCAGCAGCGACCGGGACAGGCTTAATGAAAAACTGTTTTTT. As protein: CASSDRDRLNEKLFF. J is TRBJ1-4 and V is TRBV4-1; 8 nucleotides match TRBD1. Germline loops: CDR1 MGHRA, CDR2 YSYEKL. This CDR3 is 15 amino acids long. The junction had 6 bases not matched to a gene; V was cut back by 5 bases and J by 4 bases.

The rearrangement uses TRBV4-3 and TRBJ1-3; D call uncertain. CDR3 length: 15 residues. Trimming took 1 base from V and 4 from J, leaving 11 bases between them. Germline V CDR1 and CDR2: LGHNA, YSLEER. CDR3 DNA: TGCGCCAGCAGCCAAGCCATGTCTAGCGGAAACACCATATATTTT. Translated, it gives CASSQAMSSGNTIYF.

V gene TRBV5-6 combines with J gene TRBJ1-3; D is possibly TRBD1 (6 bases). This CDR3 contains 17 residues. Germline V gene sequence: CDR1 SGHDT, CDR2 YYEEEE. The ends were cut back, 4 bases at V and 0 bases at J, with 17 bases in the middle. In nucleotides, the CDR3 is TGTGCCAGCAGCCCAGGCACGGGGGGCAACTCTGGAAACACCATATATTTT. It yields the protein CASSPGTGGNSGNTIYF.

The chain employs TRBV19 and TRBJ2-1, with 13 bases matching TRBD2. The ends lost 5 bases at V and 6 bases at J; junction bases unmatched: 7. The CDR3 has 16 amino acids. Germline CDR1 is LNHDA and CDR2 is SQIVND (reference sequence). The CDR3 DNA reads as TGTGCCAGTAGTCGGCGTACTAGCGGGAGGGCCAATGAGCAGTTCTTC. It codes for CASSRRTSGRANEQFF.

The CDR3: CASSPGSGTVYNEQFF. CDR3 in DNA: TGTGCCAGCAGCCCTGGTAGCGGGACAGTCTACAATGAGCAGTTCTTC. J is TRBJ2-1 and V is TRBV7-9; maybe TRBD2 (8 bases). Germline CDR1 and CDR2: SEHNR and FQNEAQ (reference sequence). Trimming left V 5 bases short and J 3 bases short, with 17 bases between. CDR3 length equals 16 residues.

The chain joins TRBV7-2 to TRBJ2-7; tentatively, D is TRBD1 or TRBD2 (5 bases each). This CDR3 comprises 14 residues. Trimming removed 3 bases at V and 0 bases at J, with 9 bases between. Germline V lookup: CDR1 SGHTA, CDR2 FQGNSA. The DNA of the CDR3 is TGTGCCAGCAGCTTGGCAGGGAGCTCCTACGAGCAGTACTTC. Its protein is CASSLAGSSYEQYF.

The chain has TRBV5-1 and TRBJ2-3, with TRBD2 matching over 13 bases. Germline V lookup: CDR1 SGHRS, CDR2 YFSETQ. The CDR3 runs 16 residues. The trim removed 6 bases at V and 2 bases at J, leaving 6 bases unmatched. CDR3 in DNA: TGCGCCAGCAAAGGACTAGCGGGAGCCTTCACAGATACGCAGTATTTT. Encoded protein: CASKGLAGAFTDTQYF.

The chain carries TRBV6-1 and TRBJ2-6; D not certain. The germline CDR1 and CDR2 sequences are MNHNS and SASEGT. The CDR3 extends over 12 amino acids. Trimming stripped 8 bases from V and 2 bases from J, with 4 bases between. The CDR3 nucleotides read TGTGCCAGCTCCCCTGGGGCCAACGTCCTGACTTTC. This sequence encodes CASSPGANVLTF.

This clone was seen only a few times. J is TRBJ1-2 and V is TRBV11-2; D unresolved. The length of the CDR3 is 14 residues. Trimming shortened V by 5 bases and J by 6 bases, and 16 bases separated the two germline ends. CDR1 and CDR2 from the germline V gene are SGHAT and FQNNGV. The DNA for the CDR3 is TGTGCCAGCAGCCCCACGGTCAGCCGAAATGGCTACACCTTC. Its translation is CASSPTVSRNGYTF.

The chain joins TRBV10-3 to TRBJ2-3, with 8 bases aligning to TRBD2. After removal of 11 bases from V and 4 bases from J, the junction contained 11 bases not matched to a gene. Germline CDR1 reads ENHRY; CDR2 reads SYGVKD. The CDR3 extends over 14 amino acids. The CDR3, as DNA: TGTGCCGTCGCGCCGGGACTAGTACCAGATACGCAGTATTTT. Translated: CAVAPGLVPDTQYF.

The chain combines TRBV7-3 with TRBJ2-7, with D unresolved. The V gene's germline CDR1 is SGHTA and CDR2 FQGTGA. The CDR3 spans 14 residues. The V end was cut by 6 bases, the J end by 2 bases, with 14 bases between. The CDR3 protein is CASSSGVPAYEQYF. The CDR3 nucleotides read TGTGCCAGCAGTTCGGGTGTTCCGGCCTACGAGCAGTACTTC.

The chain is built from TRBV6-5 and TRBJ2-6, with D possibly matching TRBD1 (6 bases). Trimming stripped 2 bases from V and 3 bases from J, with 11 bases between. Germline lookup yields CDR1 MNHEY and CDR2 SVGAGI. This CDR3 has 16 amino acids. CDR3 nucleotides: TGTGCCAGCAGTTACGCCCAGGGGAGTGGGGCCAACGTCCTGACTTTC. As protein: CASSYAQGSGANVLTF.

The rearrangement uses TRBV6-6 and TRBJ2-1; 12 bases fit TRBD1. This CDR3 comprises 16 residues. J lost 7 bases, V lost 5 bases, and 9 bases had no gene match. CDR1 and CDR2 (germline): MNHNY, SVGAGI (reference sequence). The CDR3 spells CASSITGTGGFNEQFF. For the CDR3, the DNA is TGTGCCAGCAGTATCACCGGGACAGGGGGCTTTAATGAGCAGTTCTTC.

V usage is TRBV19 and J usage is TRBJ1-2, with TRBD1 identical over 7 bases. Germline values: CDR1 LNHDA, CDR2 SQIVND (reference sequence). The CDR3 is made up of 13 amino acids. The junction had 5 bases not matched to a gene; V was cut back by 3 bases and J by 7 bases. CDR3 residues: CASSIMTGSGYTF. The CDR3, as DNA: TGTGCCAGTAGTATCATGACAGGGTCTGGCTACACCTTC.

CDR3 DNA sequence: TGTGCCAGCGGACCGGGACAGGGACGTGGCACTGAAGCTTTCTTT. This gives the protein CASGPGQGRGTEAFF. This chain connects TRBV2 to TRBJ1-1; 9 positions agree with TRBD1. The germline gives CDR1 SNHLY, CDR2 FYNNEI. J was trimmed by 4 bases and V by 8 bases; bases with no gene match: 11. The CDR3 is made up of 15 amino acids.

The chain links TRBV10-2 to TRBJ1-5, with 7 nucleotides matching TRBD1. This CDR3 has 15 amino acids. Germline V lookup: CDR1 WSHSY, CDR2 SAAADI. V shed 7 bases, J shed 7 bases, and the junction held 13 bases outside the gene matches. Written as DNA, the CDR3 is TGCGCCAGCACCGAACGGTGGACAGGATCCCAGCCCCAGCATTTT. Translation gives CASTERWTGSQPQHF.

The J gene is TRBJ1-5, the V gene TRBV6-4, with D maybe TRBD1 (5 bases). Per the germline V gene, CDR1 is MRHNA and CDR2 is SNTAGT. The CDR3 covers 13 residues. Trimming pared 0 bases from V and 9 bases from J, leaving 9 bases between. The CDR3 coding sequence is TGTGCCAGCAGTGACTCTACAGGAAGGCCCCAGCATTTT. This sequence encodes CASSDSTGRPQHF.

CDR3 sequence: CASSHYEQYF. The DNA for the CDR3 is TGTGCCAGCAGCCACTACGAGCAGTACTTC. The rearrangement links TRBV6-5 to TRBJ2-7; D unclear. Germline-derived CDR1 and CDR2 are MNHEY and SVGAGI. The V end lost 6 bases, the J end lost 3 bases, and 3 bases lay between the germline ends. The length of the CDR3 is 10 residues.

The rearrangement joins TRBV6-5 to TRBJ1-2; tentative D call: TRBD1 (5 bases). The CDR3 totals 13 residues. Trimming took 6 bases from V and 5 from J, leaving 13 bases between them. Germline V gives CDR1 MNHEY, CDR2 SVGAGI. The CDR3 loop is CASRNGGPYGYTF. DNA for the CDR3: TGTGCCAGCAGAAACGGGGGTCCGTATGGCTACACCTTC.

This clone was seen a few times. The rearrangement uses TRBV27 and TRBJ2-7; TRBD2 agrees at 7 bases. Germline V lookup: CDR1 MNHEY, CDR2 SMNVEV (reference sequence). The ends lost 2 bases at V and 4 bases at J; junction bases unmatched: 2. This CDR3 spans 13 amino acids. The CDR3 DNA is TGTGCCAGCAGTTTAAGGGAGGGGTACGAGCAGTACTTC. It codes for CASSLREGYEQYF.

This chain joins TRBV19 and TRBJ2-3; the match to TRBD2 covers 10 bases. The CDR3 is made up of 18 amino acids. Per the germline V gene, CDR1 is LNHDA and CDR2 is SQIVND (reference sequence). The J segment lost 2 bases and the V segment lost 0 bases, leaving 8 bases of the junction unmatched. For the CDR3, the DNA is TGTGCCAGTAGTATAGATCAAGCGGGGGGGAGCCCCACAGATACGCAGTATTTT. This encodes CASSIDQAGGSPTDTQYF. The variable domain in full, completed from reference TRBV19 and TRBJ2-3, reads DGGITQSPKYLFRKEGQNVTLSCEQNLNHDAMYWYRQDPGQGLRLIYYSQIVNDFQKGDIAEGYSVSREKKESFPLTVTSAQKNPTAFYLCASSIDQAGGSPTDTQYFGPGTRLTVL.